These 28 T cell receptor beta chains were all obtained from the same sample, sequenced in a study of blood T cell repertoires in COVID-19. Here immunoSEQ multiplex PCR was the method, and the copy in TCRdb shows in-frame clones only, minus some. The repertoire consists of 200,000 to 250,000 clones, with 70% to 85% occurring once and the leading ten covering approximately 3.6%. Sequencing was performed on PBMCs or T cells enriched from blood (not recorded which). The receptors were gathered from a woman aged 60-70 years who had recovered from COVID-19.

The chain uses TRBV19 and TRBJ2-3; D not resolved. The CDR3 covers 15 residues. Trimming pared 8 bases from V and 0 bases from J, leaving 15 bases between. Germline-derived CDR1 and CDR2 are LNHDA and SQIVND (reference sequence). The CDR3 DNA is TGTGCCAGTGCACACTCCGCGACTAGCACAGATACGCAGTATTTT. It codes for CASAHSATSTDTQYF.

The chain recombines TRBV27 with TRBJ1-5; 8 positions agree with TRBD1. The CDR3 is made up of 13 amino acids. Germline V gene data show CDR1 as MNHEY and CDR2 as SMNVEV (reference sequence). J gave up 4 bases and V 5 bases, and 1 base lay outside the gene matches. Here the CDR3 reads CASSRDRNQPQHF. The CDR3 bases are TGTGCCAGCAGTAGGGACAGGAATCAGCCCCAGCATTTT.

This chain joins TRBV15 and TRBJ2-3; 10 positions match TRBD2. CDR1 and CDR2 (germline): LNHNV, YYDKDF (reference sequence). CDR3 length equals 15 residues. V shed 6 bases and J 2 bases; nucleotides not matched to a gene: 5. The CDR3 reads CATRLGLAFTDTQYF. CDR3 DNA: TGTGCCACCAGGTTGGGACTAGCGTTCACAGATACGCAGTATTTT.

The rearrangement links TRBV5-4 to TRBJ2-7; perhaps TRBD1 as D (6 bases). Germline assignment: CDR1 SGHNT and CDR2 YYREEE (reference sequence). V lost 2 bases to trimming and J lost 6 bases, with 12 bases between them. The CDR3 spans 13 residues. The CDR3 sequence: CASSFGQSGEQYF. The CDR3, as DNA: TGTGCCAGCAGCTTCGGACAGTCTGGCGAGCAGTACTTC.

The J gene is TRBJ1-5, the V gene TRBV19; the D gene is possibly TRBD1 (5 bases). The CDR3 totals 13 residues. CDR1 and CDR2 (germline): LNHDA, SQIVND (reference sequence). V shed 8 bases and J shed 0 bases, with 8 bases lying between them. The chain's CDR3 is CASAGYSNQPQHF. The DNA of the CDR3 is TGTGCCAGTGCAGGGTATAGCAATCAGCCCCAGCATTTT. Filled out from reference TRBV19 and TRBJ1-5, the complete variable domain reads DGGITQSPKYLFRKEGQNVTLSCEQNLNHDAMYWYRQDPGQGLRLIYYSQIVNDFQKGDIAEGYSVSREKKESFPLTVTSAQKNPTAFYLCASAGYSNQPQHFGDGTRLSIL.

This clone was detected only a few times. V gene TRBV6-2 or TRBV6-3 combines with J gene TRBJ1-6, with TRBD1 matching 9 bases. The CDR3 extends over 14 amino acids. CDR1 and CDR2 from the germline V gene are MNHEY and SVGEGT. V was clipped by 5 bases and J by 13 bases; unmatched bases: 9. CDR3 nucleotide sequence: TGTGCCAGCAGTGATGGGACAGGGCAGGAGCCCCTCCACTTT. Protein sequence: CASSDGTGQEPLHF.

J is TRBJ2-2 and V is TRBV7-7, with 7 bases aligning to TRBD2. The V gene end was trimmed by 5 bases and the J gene end by 4 bases; junction bases not matched to a gene: 10. The CDR3 spans 16 residues. CDR1 is SSHAT and CDR2 is FNYEAQ in the germline V gene (reference sequence). The CDR3 DNA reads TGTGCCAGCAGCCCCCGGACTAGTGCGGGCACCGGGGAGCTGTTTTTT. Protein product: CASSPRTSAGTGELFF.

This clone was observed a single time. The chain combines TRBV5-4 with TRBJ2-7; 7 bases are shared with TRBD1. J gave up 5 bases and V 6 bases, and 8 bases lay outside the gene matches. CDR3 length: 13 amino acids. CDR1 and CDR2 (germline): SGHNT, YYREEE (reference sequence). CDR3 DNA sequence: TGTGCCAGCAACTCCGGGACAGAGAACGAGCAGTACTTC. This gives the protein CASNSGTENEQYF.

The chain is built from TRBV15 and TRBJ1-4, with 7 bases matching TRBD1. The germline CDR1 and CDR2 sequences are LNHNV and YYDKDF (reference sequence). This CDR3 contains 14 residues. V was clipped by 8 bases and J by 1 base; unmatched bases: 4. Written as DNA, the CDR3 is TGTGCCACCGGGCAGGGGGGAACTAATGAAAAACTGTTTTTT. This gives the protein CATGQGGTNEKLFF.

This chain links TRBV19 with TRBJ1-1; 8 positions match TRBD1. CDR1 and CDR2 (germline): LNHDA, SQIVND (reference sequence). Trimming cost V 8 bases and J 4 bases; bases outside gene matches: 12. The CDR3 contains 15 residues. The CDR3 nucleotides read TGTGCCAGTGGGTTCAGGACAGGGAGGGGCACTGAAGCTTTCTTT. Protein product: CASGFRTGRGTEAFF. The variable domain in full, completed from reference TRBV19 and TRBJ1-1, reads DGGITQSPKYLFRKEGQNVTLSCEQNLNHDAMYWYRQDPGQGLRLIYYSQIVNDFQKGDIAEGYSVSREKKESFPLTVTSAQKNPTAFYLCASGFRTGRGTEAFFGQGTRLTVV.

This clone was found once. The chain has TRBV20-1 and TRBJ1-4, with unresolved D. The V and J ends lost 6 bases and 8 bases respectively, with 10 bases between them. The CDR3 consists of 11 residues. The germline V gene encodes CDR1 DFQATT and CDR2 SNEGSKA (reference sequence). The CDR3 loop reads CSADLGEKLFF. The CDR3, as DNA: TGCAGTGCCGACCTCGGGGAAAAACTGTTTTTT.

The gene calls are TRBV11-2 and TRBJ1-1; a possible D gene is TRBD1 (5 bases). The CDR3 contains 16 residues. V was cut by 3 bases and J by 3 bases, with 17 bases left in between. Germline V gives CDR1 SGHAT, CDR2 FQNNGV. The CDR3 loop is CASSFSGPAGDTEAFF. The DNA for the CDR3 is TGTGCCAGCAGCTTCTCCGGGCCGGCGGGGGACACTGAAGCTTTCTTT.

The chain carries TRBV2 and TRBJ1-3; the D gene is possibly TRBD1 (5 bases). The CDR3 loop spans 15 amino acids. Germline loops: CDR1 SNHLY, CDR2 FYNNEI. V lost 5 bases and J lost 4, with 15 bases in between. The CDR3 spells CASSLQGVLGNTIYF. Written as DNA, the CDR3 is TGTGCCAGCAGTCTCCAAGGGGTACTCGGAAACACCATATATTTT.

This clone was observed a single time. The chain links TRBV7-8 to TRBJ1-5; D remains ambiguous. Germline V gene sequence: CDR1 SGHVS, CDR2 FQNEAQ. Trimming shortened V by 2 bases and J by 6 bases, and 23 bases separated the two germline ends. The CDR3 length is 18 residues. The CDR3 region is CASSLIGRSHPESQPQHF. CDR3 in DNA: TGTGCCAGCAGCTTAATAGGTCGTAGCCACCCCGAGAGTCAGCCCCAGCATTTT. Filled out from reference TRBV7-8 and TRBJ1-5, the complete variable domain reads GAGVSQSPRYKVAKRGQDVALRCDPISGHVSLFWYQQALGQGPEFLTYFQNEAQLDKSGLPSDRFFAERPEGSVSTLKIQRTQQEDSAVYLCASSLIGRSHPESQPQHFGDGTRLSIL.

V and J are TRBV6-5 and TRBJ1-5, with D perhaps matching TRBD1 (6 bases). V was pared by 0 bases and J by 6 bases, with 15 bases between. The CDR3 runs 16 residues. Germline V gene data show CDR1 as MNHEY and CDR2 as SVGAGI. CDR3 sequence: CASSYSQTGPGQPQHF. CDR3 coding DNA: TGTGCCAGCAGTTACTCCCAGACAGGACCGGGTCAGCCCCAGCATTTT.

This chain uses TRBV21-1 with TRBJ2-1; the table's TRBD2 call for D was not verified on the DNA. TRBV21-1 represents a pseudogene. This CDR3 contains 17 residues. CDR3 residues: CASSKEITSGRAYEQFF. The CDR3 region has the DNA TGTGCCAGCAGCAAAGAGATTACTAGCGGGAGAGCCTATGAGCAGTTCTTC.

The CDR3: CASSPGQGARGELFF. As DNA, the CDR3 is TGTGCCAGCAGTCCGGGACAGGGGGCCCGCGGGGAGCTGTTTTTT. The chain has TRBV6-5 and TRBJ2-2; 12 bases align to TRBD1. CDR1 and CDR2 (germline): MNHEY, SVGAGI. V shed 5 bases, J shed 7 bases, and the junction held 5 bases outside the gene matches. The CDR3 has 15 amino acids.

The chain employs TRBV7-9 and TRBJ2-3; a possible D gene is TRBD1 (6 bases). Germline V gene sequence: CDR1 SEHNR, CDR2 FQNEAQ (reference sequence). The CDR3 is 17 amino acids. Trimming removed 2 bases from V and 0 bases from J, with 15 bases in between. The CDR3 nucleotides are TGTGCCAGCAGCTTATACGGTACGACAGGAAGCACAGATACGCAGTATTTT. Residues: CASSLYGTTGSTDTQYF.

The gene calls are TRBV10-2 and TRBJ1-6; 7 bases are a match to TRBD1. The germline gives CDR1 WSHSY, CDR2 SAAADI. The V segment lost 8 bases and the J segment 8 bases; nucleotides outside the gene matches: 9. The CDR3 totals 14 residues. CDR3: CASSLTGKDSPLHF. The CDR3 bases are TGCGCCAGCTCATTGACAGGGAAAGATTCACCCCTCCACTTT.

J is TRBJ2-2 and V is TRBV18, with 9 positions matching TRBD1. Germline CDR1 KGHSH, CDR2 LQKENI. J lost 5 bases, V lost 1 base, and 2 bases had no gene match. There are 15 residues in the CDR3. The CDR3 protein is CASSPLGTGTGELFF. Written as DNA, the CDR3 is TGTGCCAGCTCACCACTGGGGACAGGGACCGGGGAGCTGTTTTTT.

V and J are TRBV19 and TRBJ1-1; the match to TRBD1 covers 8 bases. The CDR3 has 13 amino acids. Germline V gene data show CDR1 as LNHDA and CDR2 as SQIVND (reference sequence). With V trimmed by 6 bases and J by 3 bases, 3 bases remained unmatched. The DNA of the CDR3 is TGTGCCAGTAGGGGACAGGTACACACTGAAGCTTTCTTT. Amino acids: CASRGQVHTEAFF.

The chain carries TRBV19 and TRBJ2-1; 9 bases align to TRBD2. CDR1 and CDR2 (germline): LNHDA, SQIVND (reference sequence). V lost 4 bases to trimming and J lost 8 bases; unmatched junction nucleotides: 12. The CDR3 has 16 residues. This CDR3 is CASSTPHAGGRDEQFF. CDR3 coding DNA: TGTGCCAGTAGTACCCCCCACGCGGGAGGGCGCGATGAGCAGTTCTTC.

The chain carries TRBV29-1 and TRBJ1-1; 12 nucleotides align to TRBD1. CDR1 is SQVTM and CDR2 is ANQGSEA in the germline V gene. Germline trimming cut 8 bases from V and 10 bases from J; bases unmatched to any gene: 5. This CDR3 has 11 amino acids. This chain's CDR3 is CSWGDRGRAFF. CDR3 coding DNA: TGCAGCTGGGGGGACAGGGGGCGAGCTTTCTTT.

This rearrangement joins TRBV2 to TRBJ2-7; 9 bases match TRBD1. From germline, CDR1 is SNHLY and CDR2 FYNNEI. CDR3 length: 15 residues. Losses at the gene ends were 6 bases for V and 5 bases for J; bases not matched to a gene: 11. In DNA form, the CDR3 reads TGTGCCAGCAGATCGGGACAGGGCGCAGTCGACGAGCAGTACTTC. Its translation: CASRSGQGAVDEQYF.

The chain employs TRBV2 and TRBJ1-2, with D tentatively TRBD1 (6 bases). Germline V gives CDR1 SNHLY, CDR2 FYNNEI. CDR3 size: 13 residues. V lost 6 bases to trimming and J lost 4 bases, with 12 bases between them. This CDR3 is CASRRGAAYGYTF. The DNA of the CDR3 is TGTGCCAGCAGGCGGGGGGCTGCCTATGGCTACACCTTC.

This clone was seen only once. The J gene is TRBJ2-7, the V gene TRBV21-1; the table calls TRBD1, which could not be checked here. TRBV21-1 is shown as a pseudogene. This CDR3 comprises 16 residues. The CDR3 nucleotides are TGTGCCAGCAGCAAAGCGCGAATCAGGGTGGTGTACGAGCAGTACTTC. Translating it yields CASSKARIRVVYEQYF.

This clone appeared a few times. This chain uses TRBV11-1 with TRBJ2-6; 8 bases align to TRBD1. J was trimmed by 5 bases and V by 4 bases; bases with no gene match: 7. CDR3 length: 16 residues. Germline values: CDR1 SGHAT, CDR2 FQDESV (reference sequence). Written as DNA, the CDR3 is TGTGCCAGCAGCTCGGAAGGACAGGGTTGGGCCAACGTCCTGACTTTC. Protein product: CASSSEGQGWANVLTF.

The chain joins TRBV6-5 to TRBJ1-6; no reliable D call. This CDR3 is built from 15 residues. Germline V gives CDR1 MNHEY, CDR2 SVGAGI. Trimming removed 2 bases from V and 7 bases from J, with 12 bases in between. The CDR3 loop reads CASSYDPPLNSPLHF. DNA of the CDR3: TGTGCCAGCAGTTACGATCCACCCCTAAATTCACCCCTCCACTTT.